This record covers a single TCR beta chain. This sample was taken from a study of cytomegalovirus exposure and HLA in healthy donors. PCR employed 60 Vbeta and 13 Jbeta primers. Only in-frame clones appear in the TCRdb table, and some are missing; sequencing was by immunoSEQ multiplex PCR. The listing contains around 100,000 clones. Germline V CDR1 and CDR2: MDHEN, SYDVKM. The CDR3 consists of 19 residues. Trimming took 3 bases from V and 2 from J, leaving 25 bases between them. The TCR comes from a woman in her 30s in good health and CMV-seronegative. V gene TRBV28 combines with J gene TRBJ1-2; a possible D gene is TRBD1 (5 bases). Sequenced sample: PBMCs. The CDR3: CASSFGRHTRGRENYGYTF. The CDR3 DNA reads as TGTGCCAGCAGTTTCGGCAGACATACTCGGGGGAGGGAGAACTATGGCTACACCTTC.